The clone carrying this TCR beta chain has a count of ten or more. What it recognizes is unknown. This entry belongs to a study of T-cell reconstitution after alpha-beta-depleted transplantation in children. General study points: Several patients had high TCRbeta diversity at day 60; it came from surviving recipient T cells and thymic progenitors. As was reported, about two months after transplant, alpha-beta T cells came from several hundred expanded graft clones. A year post-transplant, T-cell counts and diversity derived mostly from newly produced T cells.

V dropped 3 bases and J dropped 7; count of bases not matched to a gene: 1. The CDR3 runs to 13 residues. A library of TCRbeta sequences, prepared with unique molecular identifiers, was generated. TCRdb re-analysed the PCR reads in MiXCR, keeping a single row per CDR3 protein. The sample lists more than 85,000 distinct CDR3 sequences, under 7% seen once, with about 6.1% in the top ten. The sample here was PBMCs, mostly from graft donor cells, taken 60 days after TCRalphabeta/CD19-depleted stem cell transplant. This TCR was sampled from a female patient aged 2 to 10 who had a stem cell transplant for Fanconi anemia, so the T cells may come from the graft donor. The chain carries TRBV12-3 or TRBV12-4 and TRBJ2-2, with 8 positions matching TRBD2. The CDR3 here is CASSFLAGGELFF. Written as DNA, the CDR3 is TGTGCCAGCAGTTTCCTAGCGGGCGGGGAGCTGTTTTTT.